The 27 T cell receptor beta chains below come from one sample, sequenced in a study of blood T cell repertoires in COVID-19. Measured with immunoSEQ multiplex PCR; TCRdb has only the in-frame clones, and not every one. The data hold about 110,000 clones, with approximately 84% observed a single time. The sample was peripheral blood. The receptors stem from a woman in her fifties or sixties with acute or convalescent COVID-19.

The V call is TRBV1, the J call TRBJ1-1. TRBV1 constitutes a pseudogene. The CDR3 is 17 residues long. The CDR3 bases are TGCACCAGCAGCCACTCTCTATCGGGGGGGCACACCATTGAAGCTTTCTTT. Its translation: CTSSHSLSGGHTIEAFF.

In its sample, this clone was seen a few times. This chain connects TRBV18 to TRBJ1-6, with D tentatively TRBD1 (5 bases). The germline V gene encodes CDR1 KGHSH and CDR2 LQKENI. The V gene lost 2 bases and the J gene lost 7 bases, with 12 bases spanning the gap. The CDR3 consists of 15 residues. CDR3: CASSPSPGRNSPLHF. Written as DNA, the CDR3 is TGTGCCAGCTCACCATCCCCAGGGAGGAATTCACCCCTCCACTTT.

The J gene is TRBJ1-1, the V gene TRBV10-3; D remains unclear. The V end lost 1 base, the J end lost 3 bases, and 9 bases lay between the germline ends. This CDR3 contains 14 residues. Germline V gene data show CDR1 as ENHRY and CDR2 as SYGVKD. DNA of the CDR3: TGTGCCATCAGTGAGTTGGCAGTTGACACTGAAGCTTTCTTT. Residues: CAISELAVDTEAFF.

This sequence joins TRBV19 and TRBJ1-6; 7 nucleotides line up with TRBD1. The length of the CDR3 is 14 residues. V was clipped by 9 bases and J by 7 bases; unmatched bases: 9. Germline values: CDR1 LNHDA, CDR2 SQIVND (reference sequence). CDR3 amino acids: CASRQGRQNSPLHF. CDR3 DNA: TGTGCCAGCAGACAGGGAAGACAAAATTCACCCCTCCACTTT.

The chain carries TRBV5-1 and TRBJ2-3; 8 bases agree with TRBD2. V shed 0 bases, J shed 6 bases, and the junction held 9 bases outside the gene matches. Germline loops: CDR1 SGHRS, CDR2 YFSETQ. CDR3 length: 16 amino acids. In DNA form, the CDR3 reads TGCGCCAGCAGCTTGGCGGGACTAGGGGGAATGGATACGCAGTATTTT. Protein: CASSLAGLGGMDTQYF. Variable domain in full (rest from reference TRBV5-1 and TRBJ2-3): KAGVTQTPRYLIKTRGQQVTLSCSPISGHRSVSWYQQTPGQGLQFLFEYFSETQRNKGNFPGRFSGRQFSNSRSEMNVSTLELGDSALYLCASSLAGLGGMDTQYFGPGTRLTVL.

This chain connects TRBV7-9 to TRBJ1-1; D perhaps matches TRBD1 (5 bases). CDR1 is SEHNR and CDR2 is FQNEAQ in the germline V gene (reference sequence). CDR3 length: 15 amino acids. Trimming shortened V by 5 bases and J by 3 bases, and 16 bases separated the two germline ends. DNA for the CDR3: TGTGCCAGCAGCCCCCGCTTCGGGGGGGACACTGAAGCTTTCTTT. This encodes CASSPRFGGDTEAFF.

This sequence joins TRBV7-2 and TRBJ1-4; perhaps TRBD1 as D (6 bases). Germline values: CDR1 SGHTA, CDR2 FQGNSA. The length of the CDR3 is 15 residues. V was cut by 2 bases and J by 7 bases, with 14 bases left in between. In nucleotides, the CDR3 is TGTGCCAGCAGCTTAAACGGGGGCGGGGGTGAAAAACTGTTTTTT. Its protein product is CASSLNGGGGEKLFF.

This chain links TRBV9 with TRBJ2-7; perhaps TRBD1 as D (5 bases). Deletions cut 0 bases from V and 1 base from J, with 14 bases between. This CDR3 is 16 amino acids long. Germline loops: CDR1 SGDLS, CDR2 YYNGEE. The CDR3 coding sequence is TGTGCCAGCAGCGTAGATCCACAGGTTGGGTCCTACGAGCAGTACTTC. It codes for CASSVDPQVGSYEQYF.

The chain recombines TRBV27 with TRBJ1-4; 9 bases agree with TRBD1. V was clipped by 4 bases and J by 4 bases; unmatched bases: 7. The germline CDR1 and CDR2 sequences are MNHEY and SMNVEV (reference sequence). The CDR3 length is 16 residues. Here the CDR3 DNA reads TGTGCCAGCAGTTCCCACTCGACAGGGGGTAATGAAAAACTGTTTTTT. It specifies CASSSHSTGGNEKLFF.

The CDR3 region is CASTRRDITDTQYF. CDR3 bases: TGTGCCAGCACCCGGCGGGATATCACAGATACGCAGTATTTT. This chain connects TRBV27 to TRBJ2-3, with a weak D call TRBD2 (6 bases). This CDR3 comprises 14 residues. CDR1 and CDR2 from the germline V gene are MNHEY and SMNVEV (reference sequence). Trimming shortened V by 7 bases and J by 2 bases, and 13 bases separated the two germline ends.

The gene calls are TRBV27 and TRBJ2-5; the match to TRBD2 covers 12 bases. Looked up from germline, CDR1 is MNHEY and CDR2 is SMNVEV (reference sequence). V trimming: 4 bases; J trimming: 3 bases; junction bases outside the gene matches: 6. The CDR3 consists of 16 residues. CDR3 in amino acids: CASSSLAGGGKETQYF. DNA for the CDR3: TGTGCCAGCAGTTCCCTAGCGGGAGGGGGGAAAGAGACCCAGTACTTC.

This rearrangement joins TRBV5-1 to TRBJ1-3; D is uncertain. The CDR3 extends over 15 amino acids. Germline lookup yields CDR1 SGHRS and CDR2 YFSETQ. The germline V and J ends were trimmed by 0 bases and 0 bases, with 7 bases remaining between them. This CDR3 reads CASSLGAGSGNTIYF. CDR3 bases: TGCGCCAGCAGCTTGGGGGCAGGCTCTGGAAACACCATATATTTT. Based on the CDR3 plus reference TRBV5-1 and TRBJ1-3, the full variable domain is KAGVTQTPRYLIKTRGQQVTLSCSPISGHRSVSWYQQTPGQGLQFLFEYFSETQRNKGNFPGRFSGRQFSNSRSEMNVSTLELGDSALYLCASSLGAGSGNTIYFGEGSWLTVV.

Here the CDR3 reads CASSVAPRGSIADTQYF. For the CDR3, the DNA is TGTGCCAGCAGCGTAGCCCCTCGCGGGAGTATCGCAGATACGCAGTATTTT. The chain has TRBV9 and TRBJ2-3, with 7 bases lining up with TRBD2. V lost 0 bases, J lost 4 bases, and 11 bases stayed unmatched. From germline, CDR1 is SGDLS and CDR2 YYNGEE. This CDR3 contains 17 residues. The full variable domain, with the rest looked up from reference TRBV9 and TRBJ2-3, is DSGVTQTPKHLITATGQRVTLRCSPRSGDLSVYWYQQSLDQGLQFLIQYYNGEERAKGNILERFSAQQFPDLHSELNLSSLELGDSALYFCASSVAPRGSIADTQYFGPGTRLTVL.

This rearrangement joins TRBV6-1 to TRBJ2-1, with 13 bases aligning to TRBD2. Trimming at V came to 2 bases and at J to 7 bases, leaving 2 bases not matched to a gene. Germline assignment: CDR1 MNHNS and CDR2 SASEGT. The CDR3 has 15 amino acids. The CDR3 is CASSETSGRGNEQFF. As DNA, the CDR3 is TGTGCCAGCAGTGAAACTAGCGGGAGGGGGAATGAGCAGTTCTTC.

The chain combines TRBV27 with TRBJ1-2, with TRBD1 identical over 8 bases. Unmatched junction bases numbered 16, after V lost 5 bases and J lost 2 bases. The CDR3 extends over 18 amino acids. Per germline, CDR1 MNHEY and CDR2 SMNVEV (reference sequence). The DNA for the CDR3 is TGTGCCAGCAGTGCTAACAGGGGGAGACACCTCCGCAACTATGGCTACACCTTC. It encodes CASSANRGRHLRNYGYTF.

The V call is TRBV28, the J call TRBJ1-2, with 9 bases fitting TRBD1. Germline V lookup: CDR1 MDHEN, CDR2 SYDVKM. The CDR3 consists of 14 residues. V lost 5 bases, J lost 8 bases, and 9 bases stayed unmatched. The CDR3 reads CASSVIMDRGGYTF. CDR3 coding DNA: TGTGCCAGCAGTGTTATAATGGACAGGGGAGGCTACACCTTC.

This clone was observed once. This same CDR3 is encoded by further DNA sequences in the sample. The gene calls are TRBV5-1 and TRBJ1-3; no clear D. The CDR3 spans 15 residues. Germline values: CDR1 SGHRS, CDR2 YFSETQ. Between the trimmed V and J ends, which lost 0 bases and 0 bases, there was a span of 7 bases. This CDR3 is CASSLEPSSGNTIYF. The CDR3 DNA reads TGCGCCAGCAGCTTGGAACCTAGCTCTGGAAACACCATATATTTT.

This clone was detected only once. The CDR3 DNA sequence: TGTGCCAGTAGTATGAATGGGGGGGCCTACGAGCAGTACTTC. It yields the protein CASSMNGGAYEQYF. This sequence joins TRBV19 and TRBJ2-7; 7 bases align to TRBD2. V lost 3 bases and J lost 2; bases outside the gene matches: 4. The CDR3 has 14 amino acids. The germline CDR1 and CDR2 sequences are LNHDA and SQIVND (reference sequence).

The chain joins TRBV18 to TRBJ1-5; TRBD1 is a possible D gene (5 bases). V dropped 3 bases and J dropped 4 bases, with 19 bases sitting between them. Germline assignment: CDR1 KGHSH and CDR2 LQKENI. The CDR3 runs to 17 residues. The CDR3 nucleotides read TGTGCCAGCTCACCTTCGTCGCAGGGTGGAAGTAATCAGCCCCAGCATTTT. Translation gives CASSPSSQGGSNQPQHF.

The genes are TRBV16 and TRBJ2-2; D remains unclear. CDR1 and CDR2 from the germline V gene are KGHSY and FQNENV. CDR3 length equals 13 residues. V lost 0 bases and J 5 bases, leaving 4 bases between the germline ends. CDR3 nucleotide sequence: TGTGCCAGCAGCCAATCCAGGACCGGGGAGCTGTTTTTT. It encodes CASSQSRTGELFF.

The chain is built from TRBV5-4 and TRBJ2-7; D is possibly TRBD2 (6 bases). V dropped 0 bases and J dropped 2 bases, with 6 bases sitting between them. CDR3 length: 13 residues. Germline V lookup: CDR1 SGHNT, CDR2 YYREEE (reference sequence). CDR3 in amino acids: CASSLGTTYEQYF. CDR3 bases: TGTGCCAGCAGCTTGGGGACTACCTACGAGCAGTACTTC.

The chain joins TRBV15 to TRBJ2-1, with 11 bases lining up with TRBD2. Germline assignment: CDR1 LNHNV and CDR2 YYDKDF (reference sequence). Germline trimming cut 1 base from V and 0 bases from J; bases unmatched to any gene: 11. The CDR3 has 20 amino acids. CDR3: CATSRVGLAGVGSSYNEQFF. The DNA for the CDR3 is TGTGCCACCAGCAGAGTCGGACTAGCGGGTGTGGGAAGCTCCTACAATGAGCAGTTCTTC.

The chain links TRBV4-1 to TRBJ1-5, with no clear D. The CDR3 consists of 15 residues. Per germline, CDR1 MGHRA and CDR2 YSYEKL. V lost 4 bases and J lost 0, with 10 bases in between. The CDR3 reads CASSRAVDSNQPQHF. In DNA, the CDR3 is TGCGCCAGCAGCCGGGCAGTTGATAGCAATCAGCCCCAGCATTTT.

The rearrangement joins TRBV5-1 to TRBJ2-7; the D is unclear. This CDR3 region has 13 residues. Per germline, CDR1 SGHRS and CDR2 YFSETQ. V lost 3 bases, J lost 3 bases, and 10 bases lay in between. This CDR3 reads CASSYLSNYEQYF. The CDR3 DNA reads as TGCGCCAGCAGCTATCTCTCTAACTACGAGCAGTACTTC.

The chain links TRBV30 to TRBJ1-6; 8 bases agree with TRBD1. With V trimmed by 8 bases and J by 7 bases, 7 bases remained unmatched. CDR1 GTSNPN and CDR2 SVGIG come from the germline V gene (reference sequence). The CDR3 runs 13 residues. The CDR3 DNA follows: TGTGCCACCCAGGGGGCCTTGAATTCACCCCTCCACTTT. It translates to CATQGALNSPLHF.

The chain links TRBV10-3 to TRBJ1-1; 7 nucleotides line up with TRBD1. The CDR3 spans 13 residues. The V gene's germline CDR1 is ENHRY and CDR2 SYGVKD. V lost 3 bases, J lost 4 bases, and 2 bases stayed unmatched. The CDR3 is CAISETGATEAFF. The CDR3, as DNA: TGTGCCATCAGTGAAACAGGGGCCACTGAAGCTTTCTTT.

The J gene is TRBJ2-5, the V gene TRBV19, with TRBD2 matching 12 bases. Germline-derived CDR1 and CDR2 are LNHDA and SQIVND (reference sequence). The V and J ends lost 5 bases and 5 bases, in that order; junction bases with no gene match: 6. This CDR3 is built from 15 residues. The CDR3 loop is CASSGRLAGVETQYF. The CDR3 nucleotides read TGTGCCAGTAGTGGAAGACTAGCGGGAGTTGAGACCCAGTACTTC. Together with reference TRBV19 and TRBJ2-5, the CDR3 gives the full variable domain: DGGITQSPKYLFRKEGQNVTLSCEQNLNHDAMYWYRQDPGQGLRLIYYSQIVNDFQKGDIAEGYSVSREKKESFPLTVTSAQKNPTAFYLCASSGRLAGVETQYFGPGTRLLVL.